This T cell receptor beta chain was captured by sequencing in a study of blood T cells in healthy people across ages. This clonotype was detected only once. A much larger clone sits a single nucleotide away, making a read error possible. Per individual sample, total RNA of at least 5.5 micrograms was extracted. A second 7 to 11 cycle PCR used barcoded and J-beta primers. TCRdb used MiXCR to reprocess the 5' RACE reads, holding one entry per CDR3 protein. The data contain roughly 650,000 distinct CDR3 sequences, approximately 30% of them singletons. This CDR3 comprises 11 residues. Germline V CDR1 and CDR2: GTSNPN, SVGIG (reference sequence).

The clonotype originates from a woman at least 80 years old in good health. The genes are TRBV30 and TRBJ2-7; D is possibly TRBD1 (5 bases). The sample comprised blood. The CDR3 coding sequence is TGTGTCTGGAGTCTAGGGGACGAGCAGTACTTC. It encodes CVWSLGDEQYF.